The following is a TCR beta chain sequence with its context. This clonotype was counted a few times. Which antigen it targets is not known. No base-level quality is on record; no much larger clone is a single base apart. The CDR3 runs 14 residues from the cysteine to the phenylalanine. CDR3 DNA only is kept here, 42 bases in frame from base 1. Based on the germline V gene, the CDR1 and CDR2 sequences are SGHTA and FQGTGA. V is cut back by 3 bases and J by 5 bases, with 3 bases in the junction unmatched. Library construction relied on PCR. The instrument was an Illumina HiSeq 2500. TCR library preparation used molecular barcoding, with unique molecular identifiers applied to normalize quantification of the TCRbeta repertoire. In TCRdb, the public reads were trimmed at Q25 with fastp and aligned with MiXCR, with productive beta chains retained. Merged by CDR3 protein, the rows form single entries marked with the most common genes and DNA. Here the sample has a few hundred thousand distinct CDR3 sequences; roughly 30% occur a single time. The ten largest account for just over 35% of the sample.

These data belong to a study of T-cell reconstitution after alpha-beta-depleted transplantation in children listed by TCRdb under 2016. For the wider study: T-cell immune reconstitution after TCRalphabeta/CD19-depleted allogeneic hematopoietic cell transplantation in children was quantitatively tracked in the study by means of TCR repertoire profiling.

Results the study describes overall, beyond this receptor: In some patients, the high TCRbeta diversity seen at day 60 was put down to recipient T cells and intrathymic progenitors that had survived conditioning. The apparently early alphabetaT-cell count recovery about two months after transplant was reportedly dependent on only several hundred rapidly expanded clones derived from non-depleted graft cells. Over subsequent months, a decline in hyperexpanded clone frequencies was noted, and after one year, T-cell counts and TCRbeta diversity were mostly ascribed to newly produced T cells.

In the paper's terms, the treatment or condition label means: allogeneic hematopoietic cell transplantation with graft depleted of TCRalphabeta T cells and CD19 B cells. Transplant recipients were children who received TCRalphabeta/CD19-depleted allogeneic hematopoietic cell grafts. Sample: PBMCs, taken before TCRalphabeta/CD19-depleted stem cell transplant. The receptor was isolated from a boy younger than two with Wiskott-Aldrich syndrome, due to receive a stem cell transplant. The receptor chain draws on TRBV7-3 and TRBJ2-3, with TRBD1 matching 9 junction bases. The sequenced DNA is TGTGCCAGCAGCTTCGACAGGGGGGAAGATACGCAGTATTTT. This sequence encodes CASSFDRGEDTQYF.